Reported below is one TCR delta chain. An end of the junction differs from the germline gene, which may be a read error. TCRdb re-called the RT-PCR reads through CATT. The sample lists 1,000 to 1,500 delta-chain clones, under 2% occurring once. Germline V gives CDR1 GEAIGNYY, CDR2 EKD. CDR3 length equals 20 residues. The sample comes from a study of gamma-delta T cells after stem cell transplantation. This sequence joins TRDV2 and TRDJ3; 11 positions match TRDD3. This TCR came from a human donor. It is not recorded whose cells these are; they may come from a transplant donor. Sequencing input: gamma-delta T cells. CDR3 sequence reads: CACDTTLGGYGSWGTRQMFF. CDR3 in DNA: TGTGCCTGTGACACCACCCTTGGGGGATACGGATCCTGGGGCACCCGACAGATGTTTTTC.